This T cell receptor (beta chain) comes out of a study of blood T cell repertoires in COVID-19. Study as a whole: The analysed material was cDNA or gDNA that came from T cells, B-cell-depleted T cells, or PBMCs.

The protocol was immunoSEQ multiplex PCR, while the TCRdb copy is restricted to in-frame clones and leaves out a portion. The table shows over 400,000 clones, with roughly 91% occurring only once. The CDR3 totals 16 residues. Germline V CDR1 and CDR2: LNHDA, SQIVND (reference sequence). V trimming: 7 bases; J trimming: 1 base; junction bases outside the gene matches: 7. During active infection, Seattle patients enrolled and were then monitored through disease. The sample consisted of peripheral blood. The chain is built from TRBV19 and TRBJ2-6, with TRBD2 identical over 7 bases. The clonotype comes from a woman between 45 and 65 years old with COVID-19, enrolled during active disease. The CDR3 DNA sequence: TGTGCCAGTACCGGGACTATGGAGTCTGGGGCCAACGTCCTGACTTTC. It encodes CASTGTMESGANVLTF.